This is a list of T cell receptor beta chains from one sample in a study of OX40 agonist ivuxolimab in advanced cancers. TCRdb's copy holds only in-frame clones and misses some; the assay was immunoSEQ multiplex PCR. The table has about 11,000 clones, around 78% seen once; the top ten hold 21%. The source was CD4+ or CD8+ T cells sorted from blood, collected in a trial of the OX40 agonist ivuxolimab. The receptors derive from an adult with an advanced solid tumor such as melanoma, head and neck, liver or kidney cancer. Each CDR3 is given with its conserved first and last residue. A D gene is named only where the DNA matches it firmly. Clone size is given for some rows only: seen once, a few or many times, or a class if the clone is expanded.

clone size	V gene	D gene	J gene	CDR3 protein	CDR3 DNA
-	TRBV5-1	TRBD1	TRBJ2-3	CASSLYTTGGNTDTQYF	TGCGCCAGCAGCTTGTATACGACAGGGGGGAACACAGATACGCAGTATTTT
-	TRBV18	TRBD1	TRBJ1-3	CASSAGTAGSGNTIYF	TGTGCCAGCTCAGCCGGGACAGCCGGCTCTGGAAACACCATATATTTT
-	TRBV7-3	-	TRBJ2-3	CASSSTGAVADTQYF	TGTGCCAGCAGCTCGACTGGAGCTGTGGCAGATACGCAGTATTTT
-	TRBV27	-	TRBJ1-5	CASSLAGMGNQPQHF	TGTGCCAGCAGTTTGGCGGGGATGGGCAATCAGCCCCAGCATTTT
-	TRBV28	-	TRBJ1-2	CASKPALLRGGYTF	TGTGCCAGCAAACCCGCCCTTTTGCGGGGTGGCTACACCTTC
-	TRBV15	-	TRBJ2-7	CATSEGWGYEQYF	TGTGCCACCAGCGAAGGATGGGGTTACGAGCAGTACTTC
-	TRBV2	TRBD2	TRBJ2-5	CASSRGLAGGETQYF	TGTGCCAGCAGCCGAGGACTAGCGGGAGGGGAGACCCAGTACTTC
-	TRBV19	-	TRBJ2-2	CASEGGVGNTGELFF	TGTGCCAGCGAGGGGGGAGTCGGGAACACCGGGGAGCTGTTTTTT
few	TRBV28	TRBD2	TRBJ2-1	CASRPDAGANNEQFF	TGTGCCAGCAGGCCAGATGCGGGAGCTAACAATGAGCAGTTCTTC
-	TRBV11-2	TRBD1	TRBJ2-7	CASSLDRGDEQYF	TGTGCCAGCAGCTTGGACAGGGGCGACGAGCAGTACTTC
-	TRBV7-3	-	TRBJ2-7	CASSLSPSYEQYF	TGTGCCAGCAGCTTATCCCCCTCCTACGAGCAGTACTTC
-	TRBV7-8	-	TRBJ2-7	CASSFGPSYEQYF	TGTGCCAGCAGCTTCGGTCCCTCCTACGAGCAGTACTTC
large	TRBV9	-	TRBJ2-3	CASSVVGGTDTQYF	TGTGCCAGCAGCGTAGTCGGAGGGACAGATACGCAGTATTTT
-	TRBV7-9	-	TRBJ2-5	CASSPWGTRETQYF	TGTGCCAGCAGCCCATGGGGGACTCGAGAGACCCAGTACTTC
-	TRBV7-9	TRBD2	TRBJ2-5	CASSFPASGRSGETQYF	TGTGCCAGCAGCTTCCCTGCTAGCGGGAGATCAGGAGAGACCCAGTACTTC
-	TRBV9	-	TRBJ2-7	CASSVGMGGYEQYF	TGTGCCAGCAGCGTGGGGATGGGGGGCTACGAGCAGTACTTC
-	TRBV6-4	-	TRBJ2-2	CASSNSPARDTGELFF	TGTGCCAGCAGTAATAGTCCGGCCAGAGACACCGGGGAGCTGTTTTTT
-	TRBV13	TRBD2	TRBJ2-1	CASSLDGRASNEQFF	TGTGCCAGCAGCTTAGACGGGAGGGCCTCCAATGAGCAGTTCTTC
-	TRBV5-1	TRBD2	TRBJ2-1	CASSFGTGLAGNEQFF	TGCGCCAGCAGCTTCGGAACGGGACTAGCGGGGAATGAGCAGTTCTTC
-	TRBV7-2	-	TRBJ2-7	CASSLGAHYEQYF	TGTGCCAGCAGCTTAGGGGCCCACTACGAGCAGTACTTC
-	TRBV6-6	-	TRBJ2-5	CASSLGSQQTQYF	TGTGCCAGCAGCCTCGGGAGTCAACAGACCCAGTACTTC
-	TRBV5-1	-	TRBJ1-1	CASGLIGGTEAFF	TGCGCCAGCGGGTTAATAGGGGGCACTGAAGCTTTCTTT
-	TRBV28	-	TRBJ2-1	CASRLSSYNEQFF	TGTGCCAGCAGACTAAGCTCCTACAATGAGCAGTTCTTC
-	TRBV6-1	-	TRBJ2-7	CASIWGVYEQYF	TGTGCCAGCATATGGGGGGTCTACGAGCAGTACTTC
-	TRBV28	TRBD2	TRBJ2-7	CASSVTGGLYEQYF	TGTGCCAGCAGTGTTACGGGGGGACTCTACGAGCAGTACTTC
-	TRBV5-1	TRBD2	TRBJ2-1	CASSSSGTSGYNEQFF	TGCGCCAGCAGCTCGTCCGGGACTAGCGGTTACAATGAGCAGTTCTTC
-	TRBV7-3	-	TRBJ1-1	CASSLTSNTEAFF	TGTGCCAGCAGCTTAACCTCGAACACTGAAGCTTTCTTT
-	TRBV2	-	TRBJ2-3	CASRDGQSGTDTQYF	TGTGCCAGCAGGGATGGCCAGTCCGGCACAGATACGCAGTATTTT
medium-sized	TRBV19	-	TRBJ1-2	CASKPGDLDSYGYTF	TGTGCCAGCAAACCGGGGGACCTCGATTCCTATGGCTACACCTTC
-	TRBV29-1	TRBD1	TRBJ1-5	CSVEEGADQPQHF	TGCAGCGTTGAGGAGGGGGCAGATCAGCCCCAGCATTTT
-	TRBV9	-	TRBJ1-4	CASSLGRDEKLFF	TGTGCCAGCAGCTTGGGCCGGGATGAAAAACTGTTTTTT
-	TRBV6-5	-	TRBJ2-5	CASRVGETQYF	TGTGCCAGCCGAGTTGGAGAGACCCAGTACTTC
-	TRBV9	-	TRBJ1-4	CASSPRGDGEKLFF	TGTGCCAGCAGCCCCCGTGGGGACGGGGAAAAACTGTTTTTT
few	TRBV9	TRBD2	TRBJ2-1	CASSAQPGLAVYNEQFF	TGTGCCAGCAGCGCACAACCGGGACTAGCGGTCTACAATGAGCAGTTCTTC
once	TRBV7-6	-	TRBJ2-7	CASSESIQGFDEQYF	TGTGCCAGCAGCGAGTCAATACAGGGTTTCGACGAGCAGTACTTC
-	TRBV2	-	TRBJ2-7	CASSGFDEQYF	TGTGCCAGCAGTGGATTTGACGAGCAGTACTTC
few	TRBV6-1	TRBD2	TRBJ2-3	CASSEERGTTDTQYF	TGTGCCAGCAGTGAAGAGCGGGGAACCACAGATACGCAGTATTTT
-	TRBV7-9	TRBD1	TRBJ2-6	CASRPETGFGANVLTF	TGTGCCAGCAGGCCCGAGACAGGGTTTGGGGCCAACGTCCTGACTTTC